The subject of this entry is one T cell receptor (beta chain). The antigen is not known. The data were taken from a study of OX40 agonist ivuxolimab in advanced cancers. Study as a whole: The study treated patients with ivuxolimab, an agonistic anti-OX40 (CD134) antibody. Overall study results and limits: Certain nonresponders additionally had low normalized T-cell clonal expansion.

There are 16 residues in the CDR3. J gave up 4 bases and V 1 base, and 5 bases lay outside the gene matches. The germline CDR1 and CDR2 sequences are SGHDN and FVKESK. Sampling of blood occurred at baseline, cycle 4 day 1, and cycle 7 day 1. TCRdb's copy holds only in-frame clones and misses some; the assay was immunoSEQ multiplex PCR. The sample records some 14,000 clones, about 80% being singletons. The sample consisted of CD4+ or CD8+ T cells sorted from blood, taken in a trial of the OX40 agonist ivuxolimab. The TCR comes from an adult with an advanced solid tumor such as melanoma, head and neck, liver or kidney cancer. The gene calls are TRBV14 and TRBJ2-7; 12 positions match TRBD2. The CDR3 nucleotides are TGTGCCAGCAGCCAAGCAAAAACTAGCGGGAGGTACGAGCAGTACTTC. Protein sequence: CASSQAKTSGRYEQYF.